This T cell receptor (beta chain) derives from a study of Graves' ophthalmopathy and Graves' hyperthyroidism. Comment on this clonotype: The antigen remains unidentified.

RNA transcripts were the template, and TCR beta CDR3 regions were amplified from them. The library came from an HTBI-primed first-round RT-PCR and a second-round multiplex PCR. TCRdb reprocessed the multiplex PCR reads via MiXCR and lists one record per CDR3 protein. The sample holds approximately 1.2 million distinct CDR3 sequences, about two fifths seen once. General study results and limits: In separating ophthalmopathy from stable hyperthyroidism, a 13-signature model achieved 85% to 90% sensitivity and 81.08% specificity.

The sample comprised peripheral blood or thyroid tissue (not recorded which). This TCR was sampled from an adult man with Graves' hyperthyroidism.

CDR3 nucleotide sequence: TGCGCCAGCAGCGCTGAACAGGGTGGCTATGGCTACACCTTC. Translation gives CASSAEQGGYGYTF. The rearrangement links TRBV10-2 to TRBJ1-2, with a tentative D call TRBD1 (6 bases). Germline CDR1 and CDR2: WSHSY and SAAADI. This CDR3 is built from 14 residues. V shed 6 bases and J shed 4 bases, with 15 bases lying between them.